This is a list of T cell receptor beta chains from one sample in a study of T cells after yellow fever vaccination. Each CDR3 protein is one row after TCRdb ran MiXCR on the 5' RACE reads. The table has 610,000 or so distinct CDR3 sequences, roughly an eighth seen once. The sample here was PBMCs, taken on the day of the yellow fever booster vaccination. The receptors shown here come from a young man who received the YFV17D yellow fever vaccine. Each CDR3 is given with its conserved first and last residue. The D gene is left open where the match is weak. The size of a clone is reported for some rows only, either as once, few or many, or as a class for expanded clones.

clone size	V gene	D gene	J gene	CDR3 DNA	CDR3 protein
.	TRBV6-2/TRBV6-3	.	TRBJ2-7	TGTGCCAGCTCTCAGGACAACCTAGCCTACGAGCAGTACTTC	CASSQDNLAYEQYF
few	TRBV10-3	.	TRBJ2-7	TGTGCCATCAGTAATCAGGGAGAAAGCTCCTACGAGCAGTACTTC	CAISNQGESSYEQYF
few	TRBV28	TRBD1	TRBJ2-5	TGTGCCAGCAAGGAGACAGGGCAAGAGACCCAGTACTTC	CASKETGQETQYF
.	TRBV7-8	TRBD1	TRBJ2-5	TGTGCCAGCAGCTTAGATCGGACAGGGTCCCCAGAGACCCAGTACTTC	CASSLDRTGSPETQYF
.	TRBV20-1	TRBD2	TRBJ2-7	TGCTGTGCTAGAGGGCTAGCGGGAGGGGATGTAAACGAGCAGTACTTC	CCARGLAGGDVNEQYF
.	TRBV20-1	.	TRBJ1-1	TGCAGTGCTAGAGCCGGGAGCGTGAACACTGAAGCTTTCTTT	CSARAGSVNTEAFF
.	TRBV7-9	.	TRBJ1-2	TGTGCCAGCAGCCCCTCGACAGGAGTCTATGGCTACACCTTC	CASSPSTGVYGYTF
.	TRBV5-1	TRBD1	TRBJ2-3	TGCGCCAGCAGTTCGGGACAGGGGGCCAGCACAGATACGCAGTATTTT	CASSSGQGASTDTQYF
.	TRBV20-1	.	TRBJ2-3	TGCAGTGCTAGAGATTCTAGAAGCACAGATACGCAGTATTTT	CSARDSRSTDTQYF
few	TRBV27	.	TRBJ2-7	TGTGCCAGCAGTTTAGGTCTCGACTCACGACTCTCTTCGGAGCAGTACTTC	CASSLGLDSRLSSEQYF
.	TRBV15	.	TRBJ2-7	TGTGCCACCAGCAGGAACAAATTGGCCGAGCAGTACTTC	CATSRNKLAEQYF
.	TRBV20-1	.	TRBJ2-1	TGCAGTGCTAGAGATAGAGACTCCGAGTTCTTC	CSARDRDSEFF